The 25 T cell receptor beta chains below were found in one sample sequenced in a study of shared T cell receptors in the human thymus. Data came from immunoSEQ multiplex PCR; TCRdb stores just in-frame clones and leaves some out. The repertoire holds about 660,000 clones, with about 90% as singletons. The sample was also reused in another study, on human thymus T cells.

The sample was thymocytes. All receptors come from a boy younger than two with a congenital heart defect.

The chain employs TRBV5-1 and TRBJ2-3, with 9 positions matching TRBD2. The V gene's germline CDR1 is SGHRS and CDR2 YFSETQ. Losses at the gene ends were 5 bases for V and 2 bases for J; bases not matched to a gene: 9. The CDR3 is 16 residues long. In nucleotides, the CDR3 is TGCGCCAGCAGATTTAGCGGGAGAGCAGTCACAGATACGCAGTATTTT. It codes for CASRFSGRAVTDTQYF. The variable domain in full, with the rest retrieved from reference TRBV5-1 and TRBJ2-3, is KAGVTQTPRYLIKTRGQQVTLSCSPISGHRSVSWYQQTPGQGLQFLFEYFSETQRNKGNFPGRFSGRQFSNSRSEMNVSTLELGDSALYLCASRFSGRAVTDTQYFGPGTRLTVL.

V gene TRBV5-1 combines with J gene TRBJ2-3; 11 bases agree with TRBD2. The V and J ends lost 7 bases and 6 bases, in that order; junction bases with no gene match: 13. Germline loops: CDR1 SGHRS, CDR2 YFSETQ. The CDR3 runs 16 residues. CDR3 DNA sequence: TGCGCCAGCGCCCCCCCCATAGCGGGAGGGTTGGATACGCAGTATTTT. This codes for CASAPPIAGGLDTQYF.

This clone has a handful of counts. The chain joins TRBV28 to TRBJ2-1, with 9 bases lining up with TRBD2. V lost 9 bases to trimming and J lost 1 base; unmatched junction nucleotides: 10. CDR1 and CDR2 (germline): MDHEN, SYDVKM. The CDR3 loop spans 16 amino acids. CDR3 DNA: TGTGCCAGTACGGCGGGGGGGCCTTGGTCCTACAATGAGCAGTTCTTC. It encodes CASTAGGPWSYNEQFF.

This rearrangement joins TRBV7-6 to TRBJ1-4, with 9 positions matching TRBD1. The J segment lost 5 bases and the V segment lost 4 bases, leaving 2 bases of the junction unmatched. Germline CDR1 is SGHVS and CDR2 is FNYEAQ. There are 14 residues in the CDR3. In DNA form, the CDR3 reads TGTGCCAGCAGCTCTGGGACAGGGAATGAAAAACTGTTTTTT. Protein sequence: CASSSGTGNEKLFF.

A remark on this clone: Other DNA sequences in the same sample also yield this CDR3. The genes are TRBV27 and TRBJ2-7, with 11 bases matching TRBD2. The CDR3 loop spans 14 amino acids. Germline trimming cut 5 bases from V and 4 bases from J; bases unmatched to any gene: 4. CDR1 is MNHEY, CDR2 SMNVEV, per germline (reference sequence). The CDR3 reads CASSRTSGSYEQYF. CDR3 DNA sequence: TGTGCCAGCAGTCGAACTAGCGGGAGTTACGAGCAGTACTTC.

The chain carries TRBV30 and TRBJ1-5; 10 nucleotides match TRBD1. V was pared by 2 bases and J by 4 bases, with 5 bases of the junction left unmatched. The CDR3 spans 15 residues. CDR1 is GTSNPN and CDR2 is SVGIG in the germline V gene (reference sequence). The CDR3 DNA reads as TGTGCCTGGAGTATTGAGGGACAGGGGAATCAGCCCCAGCATTTT. Translated: CAWSIEGQGNQPQHF.

The chain couples TRBV19 to TRBJ2-1, with 15 bases that match TRBD2. The CDR3 is 14 amino acids. V lost 5 bases and J lost 9; bases outside the gene matches: 2. Germline CDR1 LNHDA, CDR2 SQIVND (reference sequence). The CDR3 nucleotides read TGTGCCAGTAGTGCGGGACTAGCGGGAGGTGAGCAGTTCTTC. It yields the protein CASSAGLAGGEQFF.

The chain combines TRBV2 with TRBJ1-1; perhaps TRBD1 as D (5 bases). The germline CDR1 and CDR2 sequences are SNHLY and FYNNEI. V was pared by 3 bases and J by 4 bases, with 9 bases between. The CDR3 is made up of 13 amino acids. The chain's CDR3 is CASSDRVGTEAFF. CDR3 nucleotides: TGTGCCAGCAGTGACAGGGTTGGCACTGAAGCTTTCTTT.

This chain connects TRBV28 to TRBJ1-6, with a possible D match to TRBD1 (5 bases). Germline V gene sequence: CDR1 MDHEN, CDR2 SYDVKM. The ends were cut back, 9 bases at V and 4 bases at J, with 10 bases in the middle. This CDR3 comprises 13 residues. The CDR3 bases are TGTGCCAGTGGGGCCCGGTATAATTCACCCCTCCACTTT. It is translated as CASGARYNSPLHF.

Only one count was recorded for this clone. V and J are TRBV2 and TRBJ1-5; D is unresolved. Germline lookup yields CDR1 SNHLY and CDR2 FYNNEI. The CDR3 contains 15 residues. The ends were cut back, 4 bases at V and 2 bases at J, with 12 bases in the middle. In DNA form, the CDR3 reads TGTGCCAGCAGTGGGCCCTTCGAGGGCAATCAGCCCCAGCATTTT. Its translation is CASSGPFEGNQPQHF. Full variable domain (outside the CDR3, taken from reference TRBV2 and TRBJ1-5): EPEVTQTPSHQVTQMGQEVILRCVPISNHLYFYWYRQILGQKVEFLVSFYNNEISEKSEIFDDQFSVERPDGSNFTLKIRSTKLEDSAMYFCASSGPFEGNQPQHFGDGTRLSIL.

The CDR3 nucleotides read TGTGCCAGCAGCCACTATAGGGACAGGGGGTTAGATCAGCCCCAGCATTTT. It yields the protein CASSHYRDRGLDQPQHF. J is TRBJ1-5 and V is TRBV5-6, with 11 nucleotides matching TRBD1. This CDR3 is 17 amino acids long. After removal of 4 bases from V and 5 bases from J, the junction contained 11 bases not matched to a gene. Germline assignment: CDR1 SGHDT and CDR2 YYEEEE.

With respect to this clone: Other DNA sequences in this specimen translate into the identical CDR3. This chain uses TRBV5-1 with TRBJ2-7; D is ambiguous. Per germline, CDR1 SGHRS and CDR2 YFSETQ. CDR3 length equals 14 residues. Trimming removed 1 base at V and 2 bases at J, with 10 bases between. The CDR3 DNA sequence: TGCGCCAGCAGCTTGACGGGTGAGGCCTACGAGCAGTACTTC. It is translated as CASSLTGEAYEQYF.

The J gene is TRBJ2-3, the V gene TRBV7-9, with 10 bases matching TRBD2. The CDR3 consists of 18 residues. V shed 2 bases and J 1 base; nucleotides not matched to a gene: 9. Germline CDR1 and CDR2: SEHNR and FQNEAQ (reference sequence). The CDR3 DNA reads TGTGCCAGCAGCTTATCTAGCGGGGGCCCAAGGGGCACAGATACGCAGTATTTT. Amino acid sequence: CASSLSSGGPRGTDTQYF.

The rearrangement links TRBV11-2 to TRBJ2-3, with 9 bases fitting TRBD2. Looked up from germline, CDR1 is SGHAT and CDR2 is FQNNGV. J lost 2 bases, V lost 4 bases, and 7 bases had no gene match. The CDR3 runs to 16 residues. The CDR3 sequence is CASSCGPSGNTDTQYF. The CDR3 region has the DNA TGTGCCAGCAGCTGTGGGCCTAGCGGGAACACAGATACGCAGTATTTT.

The chain carries TRBV28 and TRBJ2-3, with 13 bases lining up with TRBD2. V was clipped by 5 bases and J by 2 bases; unmatched bases: 13. Germline CDR1 is MDHEN and CDR2 is SYDVKM. The CDR3 has 19 amino acids. Here the CDR3 DNA reads TGTGCCAGCAGTAACTTATACCGACTAGCGGGGGGTTTCACAGATACGCAGTATTTT. Translated, it gives CASSNLYRLAGGFTDTQYF.

This rearrangement joins TRBV6-6 to TRBJ1-4, with D possibly being TRBD1 (6 bases). Germline V lookup: CDR1 MNHNY, CDR2 SVGAGI (reference sequence). The CDR3 totals 15 residues. V lost 6 bases to trimming and J lost 2 bases, with 13 bases between them. CDR3: CASRQGEVTNEKLFF. In DNA, the CDR3 is TGTGCCAGCAGACAGGGTGAGGTGACTAATGAAAAACTGTTTTTT.

The chain uses TRBV5-1 and TRBJ2-3; 10 bases align to TRBD1. Germline loops: CDR1 SGHRS, CDR2 YFSETQ. V shed 1 base and J 5 bases; nucleotides not matched to a gene: 4. This CDR3 is 15 amino acids long. CDR3 in amino acids: CASSLPDRGVDTQYF. CDR3 DNA: TGCGCCAGCAGCTTGCCGGACAGGGGGGTAGATACGCAGTATTTT.

The rearrangement links TRBV19 to TRBJ2-3; 10 positions match TRBD2. From germline, CDR1 is LNHDA and CDR2 SQIVND (reference sequence). The CDR3 loop spans 15 amino acids. V shed 5 bases, J shed 0 bases, and the junction held 2 bases outside the gene matches. The CDR3 DNA is TGTGCCAGTAGTGTAGCGGGGGGAAGCACAGATACGCAGTATTTT. This gives the protein CASSVAGGSTDTQYF.

V and J are TRBV5-1 and TRBJ2-7; no reliable D call. This CDR3 is built from 14 residues. V lost 4 bases, J lost 3 bases, and 14 bases lay in between. Germline CDR1 reads SGHRS; CDR2 reads YFSETQ. The CDR3 region is CASSLVIGFYEQYF. The CDR3 nucleotides are TGCGCCAGCAGCCTGGTTATCGGGTTCTACGAGCAGTACTTC.

The V and J genes are TRBV28 and TRBJ1-5, with D unclear. Trimming took off 4 bases at V and 2 bases at J, with 6 bases between the two ends. The CDR3 runs to 13 residues. CDR1 and CDR2 (germline): MDHEN, SYDVKM. CDR3 in amino acids: CASSCEGNQPQHF. Here the CDR3 DNA reads TGTGCCAGCAGTTGCGAGGGCAATCAGCCCCAGCATTTT.

This chain links TRBV10-1 with TRBJ2-2, with unresolved D. V was shortened by 0 bases and J by 0 bases, with 8 bases between the two germline ends. In germline, CDR1 is WNHNN, CDR2 SYGVQD (reference sequence). The CDR3 has 16 residues. In nucleotides, the CDR3 is TGCGCCAGCAGTGAGTCCGTTATCCCGAACACCGGGGAGCTGTTTTTT. Its translation: CASSESVIPNTGELFF.

The chain has TRBV6-5 and TRBJ2-1; TRBD2 aligns across 11 bases. V lost 6 bases, J lost 4 bases, and 5 bases stayed unmatched. CDR1 is MNHEY and CDR2 is SVGAGI in the germline V gene. This CDR3 is built from 15 residues. The CDR3 here is CASRGLAGEYNEQFF. CDR3 coding DNA: TGTGCCAGCAGAGGACTAGCGGGTGAATACAATGAGCAGTTCTTC.

V is TRBV5-6 and J is TRBJ2-7; 9 bases are a match to TRBD1. With 4 bases clipped from V and 5 bases from J, the junction kept 19 bases outside the gene matches. The CDR3 has 18 amino acids. Per the germline V gene, CDR1 is SGHDT and CDR2 is YYEEEE. The CDR3 region is CASSRPGQGWWCLDEQYF. The CDR3 nucleotides read TGTGCCAGCAGCCGACCGGGACAGGGTTGGTGGTGCCTTGACGAGCAGTACTTC.

The rearrangement links TRBV28 to TRBJ2-7, with 8 bases identical to TRBD2. Germline values: CDR1 MDHEN, CDR2 SYDVKM. V dropped 5 bases and J dropped 6; count of bases not matched to a gene: 12. The CDR3 extends over 15 amino acids. DNA for the CDR3: TGTGCCAGCAGTCCCGCCGGGACTAGATCGGTCGAGCAGTACTTC. It specifies CASSPAGTRSVEQYF.

The CDR3 reads CASSQDTRTGGDYTF. CDR3 in DNA: TGCGCCAGCAGCCAAGATACACGGACAGGGGGTGACTACACCTTC. This chain connects TRBV4-3 to TRBJ1-2; 10 nucleotides agree with TRBD1. Losses at the gene ends were 0 bases for V and 10 bases for J; bases not matched to a gene: 8. Germline V CDR1 and CDR2: LGHNA, YSLEER. The CDR3 runs to 15 residues.